The 6 T cell receptor beta chains given below trace back to one sample, sequenced in a study of OX40 agonist ivuxolimab in advanced cancers. The protocol was immunoSEQ multiplex PCR, while the TCRdb copy is restricted to in-frame clones and leaves out a portion. The data hold some 46,000 clones, with 85% to 95% observed a single time. Sequences were derived from CD4+ or CD8+ T cells sorted from blood, sampled in a trial of the OX40 agonist ivuxolimab. The receptors stem from an adult with an advanced solid tumor such as melanoma, head and neck, liver or kidney cancer.

The V call is TRBV10-3, the J call TRBJ1-6, with unresolved D. Germline V gene data show CDR1 as ENHRY and CDR2 as SYGVKD. V lost 8 bases and J lost 7, with 3 bases in between. The CDR3 has 10 amino acids. The CDR3 is CAIGNSPLHF. In DNA, the CDR3 is TGTGCCATCGGCAATTCACCCCTCCACTTT.

The chain couples TRBV6-5 to TRBJ2-1, with 8 bases lining up with TRBD2. With 0 bases clipped from V and 12 bases from J, the junction kept 4 bases outside the gene matches. This CDR3 has 13 amino acids. CDR1 is MNHEY, CDR2 SVGAGI, per germline. CDR3 residues: CASSYSAAGGQFF. CDR3 sequence (DNA): TGTGCCAGCAGTTACTCGGCGGCGGGAGGGCAGTTCTTC.

The chain is built from TRBV9 and TRBJ1-2; D uncertain. In germline, CDR1 is SGDLS, CDR2 YYNGEE. This CDR3 has 14 amino acids. Trimming removed 0 bases from V and 0 bases from J, with 6 bases in between. The CDR3 DNA reads TGTGCCAGCAGCGTAGATCCACCTAACTATGGCTACACCTTC. This codes for CASSVDPPNYGYTF. The full variable domain, rest sourced from reference TRBV9 and TRBJ1-2, is DSGVTQTPKHLITATGQRVTLRCSPRSGDLSVYWYQQSLDQGLQFLIQYYNGEERAKGNILERFSAQQFPDLHSELNLSSLELGDSALYFCASSVDPPNYGYTFGSGTRLTVV.

The CDR3 is CATSPLWGGATEAFF. Here the CDR3 DNA reads TGTGCCACCAGCCCTCTATGGGGGGGGGCCACTGAAGCTTTCTTT. The rearrangement uses TRBV15 and TRBJ1-1, with TRBD1 as a possible D gene (6 bases). The germline V gene has CDR1 LNHNV and CDR2 YYDKDF (reference sequence). The CDR3 totals 15 residues. Deletions cut 5 bases from V and 4 bases from J, with 17 bases between.

The chain links TRBV27 to TRBJ2-1; weak D call: TRBD2 (5 bases). Trimming shortened V by 6 bases and J by 3 bases, and 9 bases separated the two germline ends. This CDR3 comprises 13 residues. Germline V gene sequence: CDR1 MNHEY, CDR2 SMNVEV (reference sequence). The CDR3 region has the DNA TGTGCCAGCAGAGAGCGGCTCTACAATGAGCAGTTCTTC. Translation gives CASRERLYNEQFF.

The chain has TRBV12-5 and TRBJ1-1; D is uncertain. Per the germline V gene, CDR1 is LGHNT and CDR2 is FRNRAP. V was cut by 6 bases and J by 7 bases, with 12 bases left in between. The CDR3 is 12 amino acids. The CDR3 spells CASGPGPIEAFF. CDR3 in DNA: TGTGCTAGTGGCCCTGGTCCCATTGAAGCTTTCTTT.